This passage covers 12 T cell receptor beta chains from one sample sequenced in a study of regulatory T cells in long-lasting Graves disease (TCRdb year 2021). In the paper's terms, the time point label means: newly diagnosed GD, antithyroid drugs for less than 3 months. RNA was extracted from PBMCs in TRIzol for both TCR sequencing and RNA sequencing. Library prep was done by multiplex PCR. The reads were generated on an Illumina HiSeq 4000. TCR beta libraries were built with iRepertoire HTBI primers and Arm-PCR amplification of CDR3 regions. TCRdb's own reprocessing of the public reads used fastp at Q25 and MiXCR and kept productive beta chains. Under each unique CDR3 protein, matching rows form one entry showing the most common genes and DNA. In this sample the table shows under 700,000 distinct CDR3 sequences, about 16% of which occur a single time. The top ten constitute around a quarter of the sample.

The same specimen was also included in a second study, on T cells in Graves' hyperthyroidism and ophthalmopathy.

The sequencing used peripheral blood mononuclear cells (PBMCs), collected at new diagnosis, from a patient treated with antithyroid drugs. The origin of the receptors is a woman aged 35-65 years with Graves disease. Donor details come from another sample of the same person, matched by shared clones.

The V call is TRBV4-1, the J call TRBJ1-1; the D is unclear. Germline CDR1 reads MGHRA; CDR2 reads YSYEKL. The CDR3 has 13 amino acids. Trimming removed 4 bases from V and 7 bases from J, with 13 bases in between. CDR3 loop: CASSPMREVEAFF. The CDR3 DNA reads TGCGCCAGCAGCCCAATGAGGGAGGTTGAAGCTTTCTTT.

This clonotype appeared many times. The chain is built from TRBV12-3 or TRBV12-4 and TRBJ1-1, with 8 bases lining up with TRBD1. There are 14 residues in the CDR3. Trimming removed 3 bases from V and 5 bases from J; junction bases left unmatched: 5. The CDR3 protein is CASSFTGGWTEAFF. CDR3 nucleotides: TGTGCCAGCAGTTTCACAGGGGGATGGACTGAAGCTTTCTTT.

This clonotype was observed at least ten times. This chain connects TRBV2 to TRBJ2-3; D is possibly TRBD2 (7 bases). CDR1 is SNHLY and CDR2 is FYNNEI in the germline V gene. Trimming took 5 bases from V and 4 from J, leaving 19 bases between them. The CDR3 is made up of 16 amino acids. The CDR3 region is CASSRPWAGAADTQYF. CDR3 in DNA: TGTGCCAGCAGTAGACCGTGGGCGGGGGCGGCAGATACGCAGTATTTT. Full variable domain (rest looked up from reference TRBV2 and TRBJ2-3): EPEVTQTPSHQVTQMGQEVILRCVPISNHLYFYWYRQILGQKVEFLVSFYNNEISEKSEIFDDQFSVERPDGSNFTLKIRSTKLEDSAMYFCASSRPWAGAADTQYFGPGTRLTVL.

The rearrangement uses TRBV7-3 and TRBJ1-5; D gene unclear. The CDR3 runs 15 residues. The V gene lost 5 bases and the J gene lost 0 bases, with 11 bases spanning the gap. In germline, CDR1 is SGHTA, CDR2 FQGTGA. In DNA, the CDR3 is TGTGCCAGCAGCCCCCCCAGCCTTAGCAATCAGCCCCAGCATTTT. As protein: CASSPPSLSNQPQHF.

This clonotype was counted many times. This chain's CDR3 is CASSEFRQANYGYTF. CDR3 in DNA: TGTGCCAGCAGTGAATTTAGACAGGCCAACTATGGCTACACCTTC. The V gene is TRBV6-1, the J gene TRBJ1-2; D possibly corresponds to TRBD1 (6 bases). The ends were cut back, 2 bases at V and 2 bases at J, with 12 bases in the middle. This CDR3 has 15 residues. Germline V gives CDR1 MNHNS, CDR2 SASEGT.

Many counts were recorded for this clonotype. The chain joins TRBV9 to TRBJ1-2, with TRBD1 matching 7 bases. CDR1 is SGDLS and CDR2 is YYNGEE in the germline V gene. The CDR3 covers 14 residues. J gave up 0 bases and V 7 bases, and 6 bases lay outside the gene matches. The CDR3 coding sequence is TGTGCCAGCTACGGACAGGCGCCTAACTATGGCTACACCTTC. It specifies CASYGQAPNYGYTF.

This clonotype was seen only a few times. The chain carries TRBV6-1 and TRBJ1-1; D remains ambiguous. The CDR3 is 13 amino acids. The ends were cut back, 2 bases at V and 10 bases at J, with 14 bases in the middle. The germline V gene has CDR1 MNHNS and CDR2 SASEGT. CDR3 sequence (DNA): TGTGCCAGCAGTGAACAGAATCGATCCGGAGCTTTCTTT. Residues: CASSEQNRSGAFF.

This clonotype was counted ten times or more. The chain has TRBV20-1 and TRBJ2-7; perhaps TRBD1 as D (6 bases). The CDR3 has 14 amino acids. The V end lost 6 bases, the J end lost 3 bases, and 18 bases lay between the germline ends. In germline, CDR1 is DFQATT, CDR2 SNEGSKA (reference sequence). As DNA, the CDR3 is TGCAGTGCCCCCGTCGCCCAGGGGTTCTACGAGCAGTACTTC. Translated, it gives CSAPVAQGFYEQYF.

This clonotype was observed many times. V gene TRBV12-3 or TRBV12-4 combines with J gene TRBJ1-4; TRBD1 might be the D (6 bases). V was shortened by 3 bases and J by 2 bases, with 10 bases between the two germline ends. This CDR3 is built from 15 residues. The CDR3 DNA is TGTGCCAGCAGTTTCGGGGGGCGTACTAATGAAAAACTGTTTTTT. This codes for CASSFGGRTNEKLFF.

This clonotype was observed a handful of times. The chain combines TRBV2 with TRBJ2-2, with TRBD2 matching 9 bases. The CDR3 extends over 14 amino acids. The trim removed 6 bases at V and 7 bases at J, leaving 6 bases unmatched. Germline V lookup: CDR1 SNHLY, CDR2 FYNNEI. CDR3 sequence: CASSQRGDLGELFF. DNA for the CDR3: TGTGCCAGCAGCCAGCGGGGGGATCTCGGGGAGCTGTTTTTT.

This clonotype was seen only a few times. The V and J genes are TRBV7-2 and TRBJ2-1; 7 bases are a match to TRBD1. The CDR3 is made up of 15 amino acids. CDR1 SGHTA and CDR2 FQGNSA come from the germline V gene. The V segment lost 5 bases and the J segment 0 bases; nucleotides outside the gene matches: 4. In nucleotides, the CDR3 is TGTGCCAGCAGCCTCGACAGGGCCTCCTACAATGAGCAGTTCTTC. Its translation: CASSLDRASYNEQFF. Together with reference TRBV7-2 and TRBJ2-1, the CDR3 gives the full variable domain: GAGVSQSPSNKVTEKGKDVELRCDPISGHTALYWYRQSLGQGLEFLIYFQGNSAPDKSGLPSDRFSAERTGGSVSTLTIQRTQQEDSAVYLCASSLDRASYNEQFFGPGTRLTVL.

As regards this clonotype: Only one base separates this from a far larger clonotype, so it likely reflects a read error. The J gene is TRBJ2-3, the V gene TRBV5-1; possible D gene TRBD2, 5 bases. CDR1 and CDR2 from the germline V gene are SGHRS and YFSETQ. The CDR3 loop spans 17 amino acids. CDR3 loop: CASSLFKGAVLTDTRYF. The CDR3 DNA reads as TGTGCCAGCAGCTTGTTCAAGGGAGCCGTGCTCACAGATACGCGGTATTTT.